These 24 T cell receptor beta chains share one sample of origin, sequenced in a study of tissue T cells after allogeneic stem cell transplantation. Sequenced by immunoSEQ multiplex PCR; TCRdb stores in-frame clones only, minus some. The table shows about 2,500 clones, with approximately 62% occurring only once. Material: gut tissue. These receptor sequences come from a female BALB/c mouse in good health. This mouse strain has H2-d as its MHC haplotype.

With regard to this clone: Mouse gene names apply. Partial CDR3 DNA: TGCACCTGCAGTGCAGACGGAAATAACAACCAGGCTCCGCTT. It codes for CTCSADGNNNQAPL. Given in full, the CDR3 is CTCSADGNNNQAPLF. J is TRBJ1-5 and V is TRBV1; D gene ambiguous. Read sequence stops 1 residue before the CDR3 end, and the germline J gene provides the missing end. V lost 0 bases and J lost 0, with 6 bases in between. The CDR3 is 15 amino acids. Germline V lookup: CDR1 NSQYPW, CDR2 LRSPGD (reference sequence).

Comments on this clone: Gene names are mouse gene names. The read comes to an end 1 residue before the CDR3 does, leaving the germline J gene to fill in the end. This chain joins TRBV4 and TRBJ1-3; D not resolved. Per germline, CDR1 LGHDT and CDR2 YNNKQL (reference sequence). The CDR3 is made up of 14 amino acids. Trimming cost V 6 bases and J 0 bases, with 9 bases left between them. Incomplete CDR3 DNA: TGTGCCAGCAGTCCCAGAATTTCTGGAAATACGCTCTAT. Its protein is CASSPRISGNTLY. The complete CDR3 protein is CASSPRISGNTLYF.

This clone was seen a single time. Gene and germline names: mouse. The sequenced fragment ends 1 residue before the CDR3 boundary, so the rest is inferred from the germline J gene. The chain uses TRBV29 and TRBJ2-5; possible D gene TRBD2, 6 bases. The germline V and J ends were trimmed by 3 bases and 0 bases, with 10 bases remaining between them. CDR3 length: 15 residues. Germline-derived CDR1 and CDR2 are MSHET and SYDVDS. The CDR3 DNA, read in part, is TGTGCTAGCAGTTTGGGCTGGGGTAACCAAGACACCCAGTAC. It specifies CASSLGWGNQDTQY. The whole CDR3 sequence is CASSLGWGNQDTQYF.

This clone turned up a few times. The gene names here belong to mouse. The missing CDR3 end, 1 residue past where the read stops, is filled in from the germline J gene. The same CDR3 is also encoded by other DNA sequences in this sample. The J gene is TRBJ2-1, the V gene TRBV13-1; 10 bases align to TRBD2. This CDR3 comprises 15 residues. V dropped 1 base and J dropped 6; count of bases not matched to a gene: 4. In germline, CDR1 is NSHNY, CDR2 SYGAGN. Here the CDR3 reads CASSDSGGAGAEQFF. CDR3 bases read: TGTGCCAGCAGTGATTCTGGGGGGGCGGGTGCTGAGCAGTTC.

This clone was counted only a few times. Genes and germline come from the mouse. The observed sequence ends 1 residue before the CDR3 terminus, with the missing tail filled in from the germline J gene. The chain employs TRBV13-3 and TRBJ2-3; 9 bases fit TRBD1. The CDR3 spans 15 residues. The J segment lost 1 base and the V segment lost 2 bases, leaving 2 bases of the junction unmatched. Germline assignment: CDR1 NNHDY and CDR2 SYVADS. The covered CDR3 bases are TGTGCCAGCAGTGACCGACAGGGGGGTGCAGAAACGCTGTAT. As protein: CASSDRQGGAETLY. The full CDR3 is CASSDRQGGAETLYF.

This clone was detected a few times. The genes and germline here are from mouse. The CDR3 goes on 1 residue after the read ends, and that part is filled in from the germline J gene. V is TRBV13-1 and J is TRBJ1-3, with D unresolved. V was trimmed by 0 bases and J by 0 bases, leaving 10 bases between them. This CDR3 is built from 16 residues. Looked up from germline, CDR1 is NSHNY and CDR2 is SYGAGN. The CDR3 sequence is CASSDDTKFSGNTLYF. The part of the CDR3 DNA that was read is TGTGCCAGCAGTGATGATACAAAATTTTCTGGAAATACGCTCTAT.

As concerns this clone: The listed genes are named as in mouse. The sequence runs out 1 residue before the end of the CDR3; the remainder is reconstructed from the germline J gene. The gene calls are TRBV19 and TRBJ2-7, with unresolved D. There are 12 residues in the CDR3. Germline V gene sequence: CDR1 FNHDT, CDR2 SITEND (reference sequence). Trimming removed 3 bases from V and 3 bases from J, with 7 bases in between. The covered CDR3 bases are TGTGCCAGCAGTACCGACAACTATGAACAGTAC. This translates into CASSTDNYEQY. The whole CDR3 protein reads CASSTDNYEQYF. Combining the CDR3 with reference TRBV19 and TRBJ2-7 gives the whole variable domain GGIITQTPKFLIGQEGQKLTLKCQQNFNHDTMYWYRQDSGKGLRLIYYSITENDLQKGDLSEGYDASREKKSSFSLTVTSAQKNEMAVFLCASSTDNYEQYFGPGTRLTVL.

Remarks on this clone: The germline and genes are mouse ones. Coverage ceases 1 residue before the CDR3 finishes, and the germline J gene fills in the end. This chain links TRBV13-1 with TRBJ2-4; 9 nucleotides line up with TRBD1. The length of the CDR3 is 12 residues. The V segment lost 4 bases and the J segment 8 bases; nucleotides outside the gene matches: 2. Germline V lookup: CDR1 NSHNY, CDR2 SYGAGN. The CDR3 loop is CASSPGQGTLYF. The part of the CDR3 DNA that was read is TGTGCCAGCAGTCCGGGACAGGGCACCTTGTAC.

This clone was detected only once. Gene names refer to mouse genes. The DNA ends 1 residue before the CDR3 does, and the rest of the CDR3 is filled in from the germline J gene. The V gene is TRBV2, the J gene TRBJ1-2, with D unresolved. Trimming took 0 bases from V and 0 from J, leaving 11 bases between them. Germline CDR1 is LGHNA and CDR2 is YSYQKL. This CDR3 region has 16 residues. The CDR3 spells CASSQDRTNANSDYTF. Incomplete CDR3 DNA: TGTGCCAGCAGCCAAGATCGTACCAATGCAAACTCCGACTACACC.

Concerning this clone itself: Germline and genes here are mouse. The CDR3 loop is CTCSARTANTEVFF. The DNA read from the CDR3 is TGCACCTGCAGTGCGCGGACAGCAAACACAGAAGTCTTC. The chain carries TRBV1 and TRBJ1-1; perhaps TRBD1 as D (6 bases). The read is 1 residue too short to cover the CDR3 end, so that end is filled in from the germline J gene. CDR3 length equals 14 residues. V was cut by 3 bases and J by 0 bases, with 8 bases left in between. Per germline, CDR1 NSQYPW and CDR2 LRSPGD (reference sequence).

A word on this clone: Genes and germline are mouse. The CDR3 goes on 1 residue after the read ends, and that part is filled in from the germline J gene. V is TRBV13-2 and J is TRBJ2-7, with 7 bases lining up with TRBD2. The CDR3 contains 13 residues. Germline V gene sequence: CDR1 NNHNN, CDR2 SYGAGS (reference sequence). Trimming took 4 bases from V and 2 from J; bases not matched to a gene: 3. The DNA read from the CDR3 is TGTGCCAGCGGTCCTCTGGGGGCCTATGAACAGTAC. Translation: CASGPLGAYEQY. The full CDR3 protein is CASGPLGAYEQYF.

With regard to this clone: Each gene name is a mouse one. Sequencing ends 1 residue short of the CDR3 end; the germline J gene provides the rest. The chain links TRBV5 to TRBJ2-3, with D unclear. This CDR3 region has 15 residues. Germline-derived CDR1 and CDR2 are LGHNA and YNLKQL (reference sequence). The V gene lost 0 bases and the J gene lost 0 bases, with 7 bases spanning the gap. The CDR3 region is CASSQDTSSAETLYF. The CDR3 bases that were read are TGTGCCAGCAGCCAAGATACTTCTAGTGCAGAAACGCTGTAT.

This clone came up once. Mouse gene names apply. CDR3 sequence: CASSSETLYF. Partial CDR3 DNA: TGTGCTAGCAGTTCAGAAACGCTGTAT. The rearrangement joins TRBV29 to TRBJ2-3; no reliable D call. The read terminates 1 residue ahead of where the CDR3 ends, so the germline J gene completes it. CDR3 length: 10 residues. Germline assignment: CDR1 MSHET and CDR2 SYDVDS. The V gene lost 4 bases and the J gene lost 4 bases, with 0 bases spanning the gap.

With regard to this clone: Gene names denote mouse genes. The CDR3 here is CGALQGNSDYTF. The sequenced part of the CDR3 DNA is TGTGGTGCTTTACAGGGAAACTCCGACTACACC. V and J are TRBV20 and TRBJ1-2; possibly TRBD1 for D (6 bases). The DNA ends 1 residue before the CDR3 does, and the rest of the CDR3 is filled in from the germline J gene. Germline values: CDR1 GFQATS, CDR2 STVNSAI. CDR3 length: 12 residues. V was pared by 5 bases and J by 1 base, with 8 bases between. Together with reference TRBV20 and TRBJ1-2, the CDR3 gives the full variable domain: GALVYQYPRRTICKSGTSMRMECQAVGFQATSVAWYRQSPQKTFELIALSTVNSAIKYEQNFTQEKFPISHPNLSFSSMTVLNAYLEDRGLYLCGALQGNSDYTFGSGTRLLVI.

In its sample, this clone was seen a few times. The gene symbols are mouse symbols. With the read ending 1 residue before the CDR3 end, the germline J gene is used to fill in that end. This rearrangement joins TRBV5 to TRBJ2-7; no reliable D call. CDR3 length: 13 amino acids. CDR1 and CDR2 from the germline V gene are LGHNA and YNLKQL (reference sequence). V was shortened by 4 bases and J by 0 bases, with 7 bases between the two germline ends. The sequenced CDR3 bases are TGTGCCAGCAGCCCGACAATCTCCTATGAACAGTAC. Translating it yields CASSPTISYEQY. The full-length CDR3 reads as CASSPTISYEQYF.

A word on this clone: The genes are named according to mouse. Sequencing ends 1 residue short of the CDR3 end; the germline J gene provides the rest. The V and J genes are TRBV14 and TRBJ1-1, with 7 bases aligning to TRBD1. Germline V gene lookup returns CDR1 SGHDT and CDR2 FRDEAV. The CDR3 loop spans 15 amino acids. After removal of 1 base from V and 0 bases from J, the junction contained 3 bases not matched to a gene. The CDR3: CASSFRQGSNTEVFF. The sequenced part of the CDR3 DNA is TGTGCCAGCAGTTTCCGACAGGGCTCAAACACAGAAGTCTTC. The full variable domain, with the rest looked up from reference TRBV14 and TRBJ1-1, is EAGVTQSPRYAVLQEGQAVSFWCDPISGHDTLYWYQQPRDQGPQLLVYFRDEAVIDNSQLPSDRFSAVRPKGTNSTLKIQSAKQGDTATYLCASSFRQGSNTEVFFGKGTRLTVV.

This clone turned up a few times. Gene names and germline refer to mouse. From the germline J gene comes the end of the CDR3, since the read stops 1 residue before it. The chain combines TRBV19 with TRBJ2-1, with 9 nucleotides matching TRBD2. The CDR3 length is 13 residues. Losses at the gene ends were 6 bases for V and 4 bases for J; bases not matched to a gene: 2. The V gene's germline CDR1 is FNHDT and CDR2 SITEND (reference sequence). The CDR3 DNA, read in part, is TGTGCCAGCACTGGGGGGGGGTATGCTGAGCAGTTC. As protein: CASTGGGYAEQF. The whole CDR3 protein is CASTGGGYAEQFF.

Turning to this clone: Mouse gene names and germline throughout. The read finishes 1 residue shy of the CDR3 end, and the germline J gene is used to complete it. This chain uses TRBV24 with TRBJ1-4; tentative D call: TRBD1 (5 bases). From germline, CDR1 is KGHTA and CDR2 FRNEEI. The V end lost 0 bases, the J end lost 4 bases, and 12 bases lay between the germline ends. The CDR3 consists of 16 residues. The sequenced CDR3 bases are TGTGCCAGCAGTCTGTATACGGGGAGGGGCAACGAAAGATTATTT. The encoded protein is CASSLYTGRGNERLF. The whole CDR3 region reads CASSLYTGRGNERLFF.

Details on this clone: Mouse germline and gene names are used. The CDR3 is cut off 1 residue early in the read; its end comes from the germline J gene. J is TRBJ2-3 and V is TRBV31; 8 bases are shared with TRBD2. J was trimmed by 2 bases and V by 1 base; bases with no gene match: 5. Germline V gene sequence: CDR1 GKSSPN, CDR2 SITVG. The CDR3 covers 15 residues. CDR3 residues: CAWSPGGRAAETLYF. Incomplete CDR3 DNA: TGTGCCTGGAGTCCGGGGGGGCGCGCTGCAGAAACGCTGTAT.

Concerning this clone itself: Gene names denote mouse genes. Incomplete CDR3 DNA: TGTGCCAGCAGTGTCCCGGGACTGGGGGGTTATGCTGAGCAGTTC. Its protein is CASSVPGLGGYAEQF. The complete CDR3 sequence is CASSVPGLGGYAEQFF. J is TRBJ2-1 and V is TRBV3, with 12 bases identical to TRBD2. Sequencing ends 1 residue short of the CDR3 end; the germline J gene provides the rest. CDR3 length: 16 residues. Germline V gene sequence: CDR1 SNHLY, CDR2 FYNGKV (reference sequence). Losses at the gene ends were 6 bases for V and 4 bases for J; bases not matched to a gene: 7. Filled out from reference TRBV3 and TRBJ2-1, the complete variable domain reads GPKVLQIPSHQIIDMGQMVTLNCDPVSNHLYFYWYKQILGQQMEFLVNFYNGKVMEKSKLFKDQFSVERPDGSYFTLKIQPTALEDSAVYFCASSVPGLGGYAEQFFGPGTRLTVL.

Worth noting for this clone: The gene names here belong to mouse. The sequence runs out 1 residue before the end of the CDR3; the remainder is reconstructed from the germline J gene. The chain couples TRBV20 to TRBJ1-4; D not certain. V was clipped by 6 bases and J by 5 bases, with 4 bases between them. The germline V gene encodes CDR1 GFQATS and CDR2 STVNSAI. This CDR3 is built from 10 residues. The sequenced CDR3 bases are TGTGGTGCCGGTAACGAAAGATTATTT. Its protein is CGAGNERLF. In full, the CDR3 is CGAGNERLFF.

This clone occurred a few times. The germline and genes are mouse ones. CDR3 residues: CASSQGQGENYAEQFF. CDR3 bases read: TGTGCCAGCAGCCAGGGACAGGGGGAGAACTATGCTGAGCAGTTC. The chain links TRBV5 to TRBJ2-1; 11 bases match TRBD1. Sequencing ends 1 residue short of the CDR3 end; the germline J gene provides the rest. Per germline, CDR1 LGHNA and CDR2 YNLKQL (reference sequence). V shed 3 bases, J shed 1 base, and the junction held 2 bases outside the gene matches. The CDR3 is made up of 16 amino acids.

A remark on this clone: These gene names are mouse names. With the read ending 1 residue before the CDR3 end, the germline J gene is used to fill in that end. The chain uses TRBV19 and TRBJ1-1; the match to TRBD1 covers 7 bases. Trimming cost V 4 bases and J 0 bases; bases outside gene matches: 3. The CDR3 extends over 14 amino acids. Germline V lookup: CDR1 FNHDT, CDR2 SITEND (reference sequence). CDR3 bases read: TGTGCCAGCAGTCCTGACAGGGCAAACACAGAAGTCTTC. It translates to CASSPDRANTEVF. The whole CDR3 sequence reads CASSPDRANTEVFF.

Turning to this clone: The gene names given are mouse names. The read ends 1 residue shy of where the CDR3 ends; the end is completed using the germline J gene. V usage is TRBV5 and J usage is TRBJ1-3, with unresolved D. Germline V gene data show CDR1 as LGHNA and CDR2 as YNLKQL (reference sequence). Trimming took off 0 bases at V and 0 bases at J, with 6 bases between the two ends. The length of the CDR3 is 15 residues. CDR3 DNA, as far as it was read: TGTGCCAGCAGCCAAGATCGGCTTTCTGGAAATACGCTCTAT. Its translation is CASSQDRLSGNTLY. The complete CDR3 protein is CASSQDRLSGNTLYF.